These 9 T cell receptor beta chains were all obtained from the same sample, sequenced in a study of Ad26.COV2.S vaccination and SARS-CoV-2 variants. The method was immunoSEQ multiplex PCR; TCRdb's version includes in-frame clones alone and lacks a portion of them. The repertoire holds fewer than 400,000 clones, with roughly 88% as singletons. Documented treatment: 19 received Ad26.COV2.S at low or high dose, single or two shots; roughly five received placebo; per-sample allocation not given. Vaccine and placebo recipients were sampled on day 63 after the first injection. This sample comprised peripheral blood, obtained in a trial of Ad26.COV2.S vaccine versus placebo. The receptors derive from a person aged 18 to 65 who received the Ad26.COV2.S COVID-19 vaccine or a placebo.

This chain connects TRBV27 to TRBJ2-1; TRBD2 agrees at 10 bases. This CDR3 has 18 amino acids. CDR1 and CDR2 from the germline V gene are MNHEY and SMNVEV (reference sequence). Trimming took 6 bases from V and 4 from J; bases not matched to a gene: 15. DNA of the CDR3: TGTGCCAGCAGCCTTACTAGCGGGAATATAATCGGGTACAATGAGCAGTTCTTC. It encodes CASSLTSGNIIGYNEQFF.

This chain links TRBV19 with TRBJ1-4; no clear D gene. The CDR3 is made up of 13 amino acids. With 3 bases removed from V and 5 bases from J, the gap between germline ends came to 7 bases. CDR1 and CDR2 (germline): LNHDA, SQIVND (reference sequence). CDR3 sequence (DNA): TGTGCCAGTAGTATTACCGGAAATGAAAAACTGTTTTTT. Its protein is CASSITGNEKLFF.

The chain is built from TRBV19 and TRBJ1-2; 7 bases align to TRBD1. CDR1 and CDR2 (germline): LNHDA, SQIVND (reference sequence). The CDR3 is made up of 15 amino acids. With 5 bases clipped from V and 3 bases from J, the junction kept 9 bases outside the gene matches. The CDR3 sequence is CASSRTVQGDYGYTF. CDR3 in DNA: TGTGCCAGTAGTCGTACCGTCCAGGGGGACTATGGCTACACCTTC.

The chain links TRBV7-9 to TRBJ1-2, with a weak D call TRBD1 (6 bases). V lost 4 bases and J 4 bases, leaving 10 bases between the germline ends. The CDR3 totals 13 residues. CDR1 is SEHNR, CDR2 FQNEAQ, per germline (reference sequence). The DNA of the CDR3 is TGTGCCAGCAGCTCTGGGGGCTTCTATGGCTACACCTTC. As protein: CASSSGGFYGYTF.

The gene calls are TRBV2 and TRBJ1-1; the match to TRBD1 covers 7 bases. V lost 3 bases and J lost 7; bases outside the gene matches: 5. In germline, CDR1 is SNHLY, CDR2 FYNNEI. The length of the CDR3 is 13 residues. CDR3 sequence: CASSERQGLEAFF. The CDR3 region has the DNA TGTGCCAGCAGTGAGCGACAGGGCCTTGAAGCTTTCTTT. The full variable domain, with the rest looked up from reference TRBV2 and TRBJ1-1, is EPEVTQTPSHQVTQMGQEVILRCVPISNHLYFYWYRQILGQKVEFLVSFYNNEISEKSEIFDDQFSVERPDGSNFTLKIRSTKLEDSAMYFCASSERQGLEAFFGQGTRLTVV.

CDR3 sequence (DNA): TGTGCCAGCAGCCTAAGACAGGGAGCAGATACGCAGTATTTT. Protein sequence: CASSLRQGADTQYF. The J gene is TRBJ2-3, the V gene TRBV5-4; 7 nucleotides agree with TRBD1. This CDR3 contains 14 residues. V shed 4 bases, J shed 4 bases, and the junction held 6 bases outside the gene matches. Germline V lookup: CDR1 SGHNT, CDR2 YYREEE (reference sequence).

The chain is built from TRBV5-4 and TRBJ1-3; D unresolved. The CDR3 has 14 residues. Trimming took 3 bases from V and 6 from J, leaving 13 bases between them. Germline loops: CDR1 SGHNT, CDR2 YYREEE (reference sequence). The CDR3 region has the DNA TGTGCCAGCAGCTCGGACCCTCTGCTAAACACCATATATTTT. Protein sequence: CASSSDPLLNTIYF. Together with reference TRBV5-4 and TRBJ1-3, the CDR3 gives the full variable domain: ETGVTQSPTHLIKTRGQQVTLRCSSQSGHNTVSWYQQALGQGPQFIFQYYREEENGRGNFPPRFSGLQFPNYSSELNVNALELDDSALYLCASSSDPLLNTIYFGEGSWLTVV.

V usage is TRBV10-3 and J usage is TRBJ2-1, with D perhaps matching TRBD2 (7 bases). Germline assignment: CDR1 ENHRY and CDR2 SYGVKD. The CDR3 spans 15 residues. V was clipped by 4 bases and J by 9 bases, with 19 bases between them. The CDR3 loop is CAISVGGAQGSEQFF. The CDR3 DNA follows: TGTGCCATCAGTGTGGGGGGGGCGCAAGGTAGTGAGCAGTTCTTC.

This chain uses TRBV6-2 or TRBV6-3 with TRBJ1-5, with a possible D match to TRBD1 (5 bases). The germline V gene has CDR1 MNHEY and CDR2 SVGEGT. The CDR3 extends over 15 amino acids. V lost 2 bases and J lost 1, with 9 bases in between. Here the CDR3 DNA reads TGTGCCAGCAGTTACGGGGGTGGAAGCAATCAGCCCCAGCATTTT. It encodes CASSYGGGSNQPQHF.